Presented here are 31 T cell receptor beta chains from one specimen sequenced in a study of cytomegalovirus exposure and HLA in healthy donors. The PCR used 60 Vbeta and 13 Jbeta primers. Using immunoSEQ multiplex PCR, the repertoire was profiled, and TCRdb retains in-frame clones only, with some absent. The table includes approximately 92,000 clones, roughly 79% detected once. The sequenced sample consisted of PBMCs. All receptors come from a woman between 65 and 79 years old in good health and CMV-seropositive.

The chain employs TRBV15 and TRBJ2-2, with D possibly matching TRBD2 (6 bases). The CDR3 covers 13 residues. Germline CDR1 LNHNV, CDR2 YYDKDF (reference sequence). V was shortened by 8 bases and J by 4 bases, with 11 bases between the two germline ends. CDR3 sequence (DNA): TGTGCCACCGGTTGGAGGGGCACCGGGGAGCTGTTTTTT. It yields the protein CATGWRGTGELFF.

The chain is built from TRBV15 and TRBJ1-5, with D uncertain. This CDR3 is 15 amino acids long. CDR1 and CDR2 from the germline V gene are LNHNV and YYDKDF (reference sequence). V was trimmed by 1 base and J by 0 bases, leaving 7 bases between them. The CDR3 is CATSRGGNSNQPQHF. As DNA, the CDR3 is TGTGCCACCAGCAGAGGAGGGAATAGCAATCAGCCCCAGCATTTT.

V usage is TRBV5-6 and J usage is TRBJ2-5, with 8 bases fitting TRBD2. This CDR3 is built from 14 residues. Germline V CDR1 and CDR2: SGHDT, YYEEEE. V lost 7 bases to trimming and J lost 5 bases; unmatched junction nucleotides: 10. The CDR3 DNA is TGTGCCAGCCCGGGGGGGGAGGGCCTGGAGACCCAGTACTTC. Translation gives CASPGGEGLETQYF.

The CDR3 spells CASSLSEPTDTQYF. The CDR3 nucleotides read TGCGCCAGCAGCTTGTCGGAGCCGACAGATACGCAGTATTTT. The chain has TRBV5-1 and TRBJ2-3; unclear D gene. Germline V gene sequence: CDR1 SGHRS, CDR2 YFSETQ. CDR3 length equals 14 residues. V dropped 1 base and J dropped 3 bases, with 9 bases sitting between them.

The V and J genes are TRBV5-1 and TRBJ2-5; TRBD1 matches at 9 bases. Germline CDR1 reads SGHRS; CDR2 reads YFSETQ. V shed 4 bases and J 2 bases; nucleotides not matched to a gene: 9. This CDR3 is 16 amino acids long. The CDR3 DNA reads as TGCGCCAGCAGCCTGACAGCGGGACAGGGACAAGAGACCCAGTACTTC. It codes for CASSLTAGQGQETQYF.

This rearrangement joins TRBV25-1 to TRBJ2-2; a weak D match, TRBD1 (5 bases). The CDR3 loop spans 14 amino acids. Per germline, CDR1 MGHDK and CDR2 SYGVNS. The ends were cut back, 7 bases at V and 2 bases at J, with 11 bases in the middle. The CDR3 bases are TGTGCCAGCACGAAACAGGCTAACACCGGGGAGCTGTTTTTT. Encoded protein: CASTKQANTGELFF. Combining the CDR3 with reference TRBV25-1 and TRBJ2-2 gives the whole variable domain EADIYQTPRYLVIGTGKKITLECSQTMGHDKMYWYQQDPGMELHLIHYSYGVNSTEKGDLSSESTVSRIRTEHFPLTLESARPSHTSQYLCASTKQANTGELFFGEGSRLTVL.

The CDR3: CASSPTGGLYEQYF. Written as DNA, the CDR3 is TGTGCCAGCTCACCAACGGGAGGCCTCTACGAGCAGTACTTC. V is TRBV18 and J is TRBJ2-7; the match to TRBD2 covers 7 bases. In germline, CDR1 is KGHSH, CDR2 LQKENI. Losses at the gene ends were 2 bases for V and 3 bases for J; bases not matched to a gene: 4. CDR3 size: 14 residues.

The V and J genes are TRBV12-5 and TRBJ2-1; 10 bases match TRBD1. CDR1 is LGHNT and CDR2 is FRNRAP in the germline V gene. J gave up 0 bases and V 2 bases, and 16 bases lay outside the gene matches. There are 21 residues in the CDR3. The CDR3 region has the DNA TGTGCTAGTGGTTTGTTAGGCGGGACAGGGGTAGGCTATAGCTCCTACAATGAGCAGTTCTTC. Protein sequence: CASGLLGGTGVGYSSYNEQFF.

This clone was seen only once. V is TRBV5-1 and J is TRBJ1-6; D is unresolved. The CDR3 spans 11 residues. CDR1 SGHRS and CDR2 YFSETQ come from the germline V gene. V lost 1 base and J lost 13, with 6 bases in between. The CDR3 here is CASSLNGPLHF. As DNA, the CDR3 is TGCGCCAGCAGCTTGAATGGCCCCCTCCACTTT.

The rearrangement uses TRBV6-6 and TRBJ2-1, with D uncertain. Germline V gives CDR1 MNHNY, CDR2 SVGAGI (reference sequence). Trimming shortened V by 4 bases and J by 7 bases, and 20 bases separated the two germline ends. This CDR3 region has 16 residues. The CDR3 DNA reads TGTGCCAGCAGTTCCCTCCTTACAGTTACAGAAAATGAGCAGTTCTTC. It translates to CASSSLLTVTENEQFF.

The J gene is TRBJ2-1, the V gene TRBV7-3, with 8 bases fitting TRBD2. The V segment lost 4 bases and the J segment 8 bases; nucleotides outside the gene matches: 7. CDR1 SGHTA and CDR2 FQGTGA come from the germline V gene. CDR3 length: 14 amino acids. CDR3 DNA: TGTGCCAGCAGCTCCCTCGGGGGGGTCTATGAGCAGTTCTTC. Amino acid sequence: CASSSLGGVYEQFF.

The chain carries TRBV7-3 and TRBJ2-7, with a weak D call TRBD2 (5 bases). Trimming shortened V by 1 base and J by 3 bases, and 16 bases separated the two germline ends. This CDR3 has 16 amino acids. Germline values: CDR1 SGHTA, CDR2 FQGTGA. CDR3 protein: CASSLRAEPGNYEQYF. In DNA, the CDR3 is TGTGCCAGCAGCTTAAGGGCGGAGCCGGGGAACTACGAGCAGTACTTC. The entire variable domain, with the rest obtained from reference TRBV7-3 and TRBJ2-7, is as follows: GAGVSQTPSNKVTEKGKYVELRCDPISGHTALYWYRQSLGQGPEFLIYFQGTGAADDSGLPNDRFFAVRPEGSVSTLKIQRTERGDSAVYLCASSLRAEPGNYEQYFGPGTRLTVT.

V gene TRBV2 combines with J gene TRBJ2-5, with D possibly TRBD1 on 6 matching bases. Germline CDR1 reads SNHLY; CDR2 reads FYNNEI. This CDR3 contains 14 residues. V lost 2 bases, J lost 5 bases, and 12 bases lay in between. The CDR3 DNA follows: TGTGCCAGCAGTGAAAACAGGGTCGTGGAGACCCAGTACTTC. Translation: CASSENRVVETQYF. The full variable domain, completed using reference TRBV2 and TRBJ2-5, is EPEVTQTPSHQVTQMGQEVILRCVPISNHLYFYWYRQILGQKVEFLVSFYNNEISEKSEIFDDQFSVERPDGSNFTLKIRSTKLEDSAMYFCASSENRVVETQYFGPGTRLLVL.

This chain uses TRBV6-5 with TRBJ2-1; the match to TRBD1 covers 12 bases. Germline trimming cut 6 bases from V and 7 bases from J; bases unmatched to any gene: 7. Per the germline V gene, CDR1 is MNHEY and CDR2 is SVGAGI. The CDR3 is 15 residues long. CDR3 coding DNA: TGTGCCAGCAGGTCCGGGACAGGGGGCCGAAATGAGCAGTTCTTC. This encodes CASRSGTGGRNEQFF.

The genes are TRBV19 and TRBJ2-1; 10 nucleotides agree with TRBD2. The CDR3 has 16 amino acids. The germline CDR1 and CDR2 sequences are LNHDA and SQIVND (reference sequence). V shed 5 bases and J 6 bases; nucleotides not matched to a gene: 10. CDR3 loop: CASSPRGASGSNEQFF. The CDR3 DNA sequence: TGTGCCAGTAGTCCCCGCGGGGCTAGCGGGAGCAATGAGCAGTTCTTC.

This clone was recorded a few times. The sample carries other DNA sequences with the same CDR3. This rearrangement joins TRBV6-6 to TRBJ1-1; tentatively, D is TRBD1 (6 bases). Trimming took off 2 bases at V and 1 base at J, with 11 bases between the two ends. This CDR3 spans 15 amino acids. The germline V gene encodes CDR1 MNHNY and CDR2 SVGAGI (reference sequence). The CDR3 nucleotides are TGTGCCAGCAGTTACGGTTACAGGGAGAACACTGAAGCTTTCTTT. Protein product: CASSYGYRENTEAFF.

The chain is built from TRBV9 and TRBJ1-1; 8 bases align to TRBD1. Germline V gives CDR1 SGDLS, CDR2 YYNGEE. The trim removed 4 bases at V and 2 bases at J, leaving 4 bases unmatched. The CDR3 runs to 14 residues. The CDR3 here is CASSTGGTNTEAFF. DNA for the CDR3: TGTGCCAGCAGCACAGGGGGGACCAACACTGAAGCTTTCTTT.

The chain uses TRBV18 and TRBJ1-5; the match to TRBD1 covers 11 bases. In germline, CDR1 is KGHSH, CDR2 LQKENI. CDR3 size: 17 residues. Unmatched junction bases numbered 7, after V lost 1 base and J lost 5 bases. The CDR3 is CASSPLYGQGAHQPQHF. Here the CDR3 DNA reads TGTGCCAGCTCACCACTTTACGGACAGGGGGCCCATCAGCCCCAGCATTTT. The full variable domain, in which reference TRBV18 and TRBJ1-5 provide the parts outside the CDR3, is NAGVMQNPRHLVRRRGQEARLRCSPMKGHSHVYWYRQLPEEGLKFMVYLQKENIIDESGMPKERFSAEFPKEGPSILRIQQVVRGDSAAYFCASSPLYGQGAHQPQHFGDGTRLSIL.

V is TRBV11-2 and J is TRBJ2-7; TRBD2 is a possible D gene (5 bases). The CDR3 runs to 14 residues. Trimming pared 4 bases from V and 1 base from J, leaving 11 bases between. Germline lookup yields CDR1 SGHAT and CDR2 FQNNGV. CDR3 nucleotides: TGTGCCAGCAGCTGGGCGGGCCCTTCCTACGAGCAGTACTTC. It translates to CASSWAGPSYEQYF.

The chain uses TRBV30 and TRBJ2-7; no clear D. The CDR3 has 13 amino acids. The V gene lost 2 bases and the J gene lost 2 bases, with 10 bases spanning the gap. CDR1 GTSNPN and CDR2 SVGIG come from the germline V gene (reference sequence). CDR3 nucleotides: TGTGCCTGGAGTCTGGGCCGTACCTACGAGCAGTACTTC. Its translation is CAWSLGRTYEQYF.

The chain couples TRBV2 to TRBJ2-2, with 14 bases matching TRBD2. The length of the CDR3 is 16 residues. V shed 10 bases and J 1 base; nucleotides not matched to a gene: 5. Germline V gene data show CDR1 as SNHLY and CDR2 as FYNNEI. The CDR3 region has the DNA TGTGCCACTGGGGGACTAGCGGGAGTGAACACCGGGGAGCTGTTTTTT. Residues: CATGGLAGVNTGELFF.

The chain joins TRBV18 to TRBJ2-2; 7 bases are shared with TRBD2. Germline V gene data show CDR1 as KGHSH and CDR2 as LQKENI. The CDR3 extends over 16 amino acids. With 1 base clipped from V and 0 bases from J, the junction kept 2 bases outside the gene matches. The DNA of the CDR3 is TGTGCCAGCTCACCACAGGGAGGGTCGAACACCGGGGAGCTGTTTTTT. Translated, it gives CASSPQGGSNTGELFF. The variable domain in full, completed from reference TRBV18 and TRBJ2-2, reads NAGVMQNPRHLVRRRGQEARLRCSPMKGHSHVYWYRQLPEEGLKFMVYLQKENIIDESGMPKERFSAEFPKEGPSILRIQQVVRGDSAAYFCASSPQGGSNTGELFFGEGSRLTVL.

J is TRBJ2-3 and V is TRBV28; 8 positions match TRBD1. CDR1 and CDR2 from the germline V gene are MDHEN and SYDVKM. V lost 10 bases to trimming and J lost 2 bases; unmatched junction nucleotides: 5. This CDR3 contains 13 residues. DNA of the CDR3: TGTGCCACCGACAGGGGTCTCACAGATACGCAGTATTTT. Translation: CATDRGLTDTQYF.

The chain carries TRBV21-1 and TRBJ1-1; the table calls TRBD1, which could not be checked here. TRBV21-1 is labeled a pseudogene. CDR3 length equals 16 residues. The CDR3 protein is CASSYQLLQGNTEAFF. In DNA form, the CDR3 reads TGTGCCAGCAGCTATCAACTCCTACAGGGGAACACTGAAGCTTTCTTT.

The V call is TRBV29-1, the J call TRBJ1-2; D unclear. CDR3 length: 11 residues. The V gene lost 6 bases and the J gene lost 8 bases, with 13 bases spanning the gap. Germline CDR1 and CDR2: SQVTM and ANQGSEA. This chain's CDR3 is CSVGDLIGYTF. The CDR3 nucleotides are TGCAGCGTCGGCGACTTAATCGGCTACACCTTC.

V and J are TRBV2 and TRBJ1-1, with 7 bases matching TRBD1. The ends lost 4 bases at V and 7 bases at J; junction bases unmatched: 6. The germline V gene has CDR1 SNHLY and CDR2 FYNNEI. CDR3 length equals 13 residues. In DNA, the CDR3 is TGTGCCAGCAGTGTAAAAAACAGGGGTGAAGCTTTCTTT. This encodes CASSVKNRGEAFF. Full variable domain (remainder filled in from reference TRBV2 and TRBJ1-1): EPEVTQTPSHQVTQMGQEVILRCVPISNHLYFYWYRQILGQKVEFLVSFYNNEISEKSEIFDDQFSVERPDGSNFTLKIRSTKLEDSAMYFCASSVKNRGEAFFGQGTRLTVV.

This chain links TRBV19 with TRBJ2-3; 11 positions agree with TRBD2. This CDR3 contains 22 residues. V trimming: 4 bases; J trimming: 1 base; junction bases outside the gene matches: 22. Germline CDR1 and CDR2: LNHDA and SQIVND (reference sequence). The CDR3 bases are TGTGCCAGTAGTACCTCCCCCCTAGGGGGACTAGCGGTTTCAGAGGGCACAGATACGCAGTATTTT. Translating it yields CASSTSPLGGLAVSEGTDTQYF.

The chain employs TRBV14 and TRBJ2-7; 14 bases agree with TRBD2. The CDR3 is 15 amino acids. The germline CDR1 and CDR2 sequences are SGHDN and FVKESK. J gave up 7 bases and V 1 base, and 3 bases lay outside the gene matches. The CDR3 loop is CASSQGLAGGREQYF. The CDR3 nucleotides are TGTGCCAGCAGCCAAGGACTAGCGGGAGGGCGAGAGCAGTACTTC.

The chain combines TRBV30 with TRBJ1-1, with 8 bases matching TRBD1. The CDR3 is 13 amino acids. Looked up from germline, CDR1 is GTSNPN and CDR2 is SVGIG (reference sequence). The V segment lost 5 bases and the J segment 3 bases; nucleotides outside the gene matches: 5. The CDR3 DNA follows: TGTGCCTGGCGGACAGGGAAGGACACTGAAGCTTTCTTT. Encoded protein: CAWRTGKDTEAFF.

The chain has TRBV2 and TRBJ1-1; no definite D call. The germline V gene encodes CDR1 SNHLY and CDR2 FYNNEI. This CDR3 is built from 12 residues. V gave up 4 bases and J gave up 2 bases, with 5 bases separating them. DNA of the CDR3: TGTGCCAGCAGTGTCACTAACACTGAAGCTTTCTTT. It codes for CASSVTNTEAFF.

J is TRBJ2-7 and V is TRBV6-5, with TRBD2 matching over 13 bases. With 7 bases clipped from V and 4 bases from J, the junction kept 7 bases outside the gene matches. CDR3 length: 15 residues. Per the germline V gene, CDR1 is MNHEY and CDR2 is SVGAGI. CDR3 in DNA: TGTGCCAGCACCCCGCAGACTAGCGGGAGGTACGAGCAGTACTTC. This translates into CASTPQTSGRYEQYF.